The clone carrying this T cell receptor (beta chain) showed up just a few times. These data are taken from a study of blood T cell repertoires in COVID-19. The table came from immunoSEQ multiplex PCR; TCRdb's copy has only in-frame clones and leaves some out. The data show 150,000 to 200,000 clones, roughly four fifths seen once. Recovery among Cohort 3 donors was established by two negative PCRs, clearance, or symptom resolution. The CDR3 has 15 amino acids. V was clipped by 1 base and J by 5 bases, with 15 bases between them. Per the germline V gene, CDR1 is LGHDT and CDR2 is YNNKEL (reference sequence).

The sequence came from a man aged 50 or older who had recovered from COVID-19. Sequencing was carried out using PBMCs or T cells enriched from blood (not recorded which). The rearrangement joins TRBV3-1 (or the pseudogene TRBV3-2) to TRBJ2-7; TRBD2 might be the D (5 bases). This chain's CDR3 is CASSQVAVRGNEQYF. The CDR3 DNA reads TGTGCCAGCAGCCAAGTCGCCGTCCGAGGGAACGAGCAGTACTTC.